This note documents a single T cell receptor beta chain sequence. This specimen belongs to a study of blood T cell repertoires in COVID-19. The length of the CDR3 is 13 residues. Trimming at V came to 11 bases and at J to 3 bases, leaving 5 bases not matched to a gene. CDR1 SNHLY and CDR2 FYNNEI come from the germline V gene. TCRdb's copy holds only in-frame clones and misses some; the assay was immunoSEQ multiplex PCR. The sample yields under 250,000 clones, roughly nine tenths seen once. Sequencing was performed on peripheral blood. The origin of this receptor is a man aged 55 to 70 with COVID-19, enrolled during active disease. V usage is TRBV2 and J usage is TRBJ1-4, with TRBD1 matching over 8 bases. The CDR3 DNA sequence: TGTGCCGGGGAGACAGGGGCTAATGAAAAACTGTTTTTT. Translation: CAGETGANEKLFF.